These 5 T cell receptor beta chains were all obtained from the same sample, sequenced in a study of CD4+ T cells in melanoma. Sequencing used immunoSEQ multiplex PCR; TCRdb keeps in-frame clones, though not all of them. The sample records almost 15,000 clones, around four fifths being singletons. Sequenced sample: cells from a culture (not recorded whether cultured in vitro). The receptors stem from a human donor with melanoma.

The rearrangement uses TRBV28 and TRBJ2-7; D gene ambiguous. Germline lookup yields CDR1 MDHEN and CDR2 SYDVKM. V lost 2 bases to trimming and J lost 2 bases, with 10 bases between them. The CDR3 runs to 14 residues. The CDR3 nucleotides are TGTGCCAGCAGTTTAGCGCAGGCACCCTACGAGCAGTACTTC. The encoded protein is CASSLAQAPYEQYF.

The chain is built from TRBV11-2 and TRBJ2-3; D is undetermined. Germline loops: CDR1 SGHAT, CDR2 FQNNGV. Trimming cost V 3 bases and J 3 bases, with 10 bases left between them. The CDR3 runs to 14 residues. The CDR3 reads CASSFPTATDTQYF. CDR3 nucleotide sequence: TGTGCCAGCAGCTTCCCGACGGCAACAGATACGCAGTATTTT.

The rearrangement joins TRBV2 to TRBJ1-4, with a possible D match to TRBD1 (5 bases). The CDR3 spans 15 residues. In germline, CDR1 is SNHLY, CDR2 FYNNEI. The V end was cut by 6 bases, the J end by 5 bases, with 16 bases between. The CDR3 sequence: CASRAGGGKNEKLFF. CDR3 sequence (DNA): TGTGCCAGCAGGGCAGGCGGGGGTAAGAATGAAAAACTGTTTTTT.

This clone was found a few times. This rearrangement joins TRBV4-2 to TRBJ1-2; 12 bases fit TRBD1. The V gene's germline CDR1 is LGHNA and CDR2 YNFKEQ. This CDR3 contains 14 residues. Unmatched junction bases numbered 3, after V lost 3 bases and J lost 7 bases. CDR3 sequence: CASSQGQGAFGYTF. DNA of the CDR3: TGTGCCAGCAGCCAGGGACAGGGGGCATTTGGCTACACCTTC.

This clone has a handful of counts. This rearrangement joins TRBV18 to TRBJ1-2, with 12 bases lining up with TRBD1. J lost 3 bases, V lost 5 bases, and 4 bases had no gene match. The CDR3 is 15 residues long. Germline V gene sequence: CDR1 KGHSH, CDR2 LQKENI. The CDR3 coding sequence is TGTGCCAGCTCAACGGGACAGGGGGCGTACTATGGCTACACCTTC. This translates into CASSTGQGAYYGYTF.